These 18 T cell receptor beta chains share one sample of origin, sequenced in a study of cytomegalovirus exposure and HLA in healthy donors. Primers for the PCR totalled 60 Vbeta and 13 Jbeta. Sequencing was performed with immunoSEQ multiplex PCR; in TCRdb, only in-frame clones are kept and a portion is missing. The sample has about 140,000 clones; around two thirds are singletons. Sequencing used PBMCs. Receptors were obtained from a woman between 55 and 75 years old in good health and CMV-seropositive.

This rearrangement joins TRBV7-9 to TRBJ1-2; TRBD1 matches 8 bases. V lost 5 bases, J lost 6 bases, and 8 bases stayed unmatched. Germline assignment: CDR1 SEHNR and CDR2 FQNEAQ (reference sequence). This CDR3 is built from 14 residues. The CDR3 DNA is TGTGCCAGCAGCCAGGGGGCGCTTCAGGATGGCTACACCTTC. Amino acids: CASSQGALQDGYTF.

The V call is TRBV7-3, the J call TRBJ2-3; 8 bases match TRBD2. CDR3 length equals 15 residues. V was clipped by 3 bases and J by 0 bases; unmatched bases: 2. The germline gives CDR1 SGHTA, CDR2 FQGTGA. In nucleotides, the CDR3 is TGTGCCAGCAGCTTCGGGGGGGGGAGCACAGATACGCAGTATTTT. Encoded protein: CASSFGGGSTDTQYF. Supplemented by reference TRBV7-3 and TRBJ2-3, the full variable domain reads GAGVSQTPSNKVTEKGKYVELRCDPISGHTALYWYRQSLGQGPEFLIYFQGTGAADDSGLPNDRFFAVRPEGSVSTLKIQRTERGDSAVYLCASSFGGGSTDTQYFGPGTRLTVL.

The chain uses TRBV6-1 and TRBJ2-7; possible D gene TRBD2, 6 bases. The CDR3 runs 15 residues. Trimming removed 5 bases from V and 3 bases from J, with 17 bases in between. CDR1 and CDR2 from the germline V gene are MNHNS and SASEGT. The CDR3 loop reads CASSSGDVPNYEQYF. The CDR3 nucleotides are TGTGCCAGCAGTTCGGGGGACGTTCCGAACTACGAGCAGTACTTC.

The genes are TRBV14 and TRBJ1-2; D gene unclear. Germline loops: CDR1 SGHDN, CDR2 FVKESK. Trimming removed 4 bases from V and 6 bases from J, with 15 bases in between. The CDR3 consists of 14 residues. CDR3 sequence (DNA): TGTGCCAGCAGCCCGGAGTCGGCCCCCGATGGCTACACCTTC. As protein: CASSPESAPDGYTF.

V usage is TRBV10-3 and J usage is TRBJ1-5; 9 bases agree with TRBD1. The CDR3 contains 15 residues. J lost 2 bases, V lost 2 bases, and 1 base had no gene match. The germline CDR1 and CDR2 sequences are ENHRY and SYGVKD. The CDR3 region is CAISEGDRGNQPQHF. The CDR3 DNA reads TGTGCCATCAGTGAGGGGGACAGGGGCAATCAGCCCCAGCATTTT.

The rearrangement links TRBV19 to TRBJ1-1; 10 bases agree with TRBD1. The CDR3 sequence is 14 residues long. With V trimmed by 5 bases and J by 4 bases, 4 bases remained unmatched. Germline CDR1 LNHDA, CDR2 SQIVND (reference sequence). In DNA, the CDR3 is TGTGCCAGTAGTCCTCGGGACAGGGGCACTGAAGCTTTCTTT. Its translation: CASSPRDRGTEAFF. Based on the CDR3 plus reference TRBV19 and TRBJ1-1, the full variable domain is DGGITQSPKYLFRKEGQNVTLSCEQNLNHDAMYWYRQDPGQGLRLIYYSQIVNDFQKGDIAEGYSVSREKKESFPLTVTSAQKNPTAFYLCASSPRDRGTEAFFGQGTRLTVV.

V and J are TRBV2 and TRBJ2-5; TRBD1 matches at 9 bases. The V gene end was trimmed by 6 bases and the J gene end by 2 bases; junction bases not matched to a gene: 4. The germline CDR1 and CDR2 sequences are SNHLY and FYNNEI. The CDR3 sequence is 14 residues long. The CDR3 region is CASRWDRAQETQYF. In nucleotides, the CDR3 is TGTGCCAGCAGATGGGACAGGGCTCAAGAGACCCAGTACTTC. The entire variable domain, with the rest obtained from reference TRBV2 and TRBJ2-5, is as follows: EPEVTQTPSHQVTQMGQEVILRCVPISNHLYFYWYRQILGQKVEFLVSFYNNEISEKSEIFDDQFSVERPDGSNFTLKIRSTKLEDSAMYFCASRWDRAQETQYFGPGTRLLVL.

This clone was seen only once. The genes are TRBV4-1 and TRBJ1-2; D is unclear. Trimming cost V 2 bases and J 4 bases, with 11 bases left between them. This CDR3 contains 14 residues. Germline V gene data show CDR1 as MGHRA and CDR2 as YSYEKL. The CDR3: CASSQSDTSYGYTF. The CDR3, as DNA: TGCGCCAGCAGCCAAAGTGACACCTCCTATGGCTACACCTTC.

Here the CDR3 DNA reads TGTGCCAGCTCACCCGGGAGTAACTACGAGCAGTACTTC. Translating gives CASSPGSNYEQYF. The chain uses TRBV18 and TRBJ2-7, with a tentative D call TRBD2 (6 bases). There are 13 residues in the CDR3. Between the trimmed V and J ends, which lost 3 bases and 3 bases, there was a span of 9 bases. Germline values: CDR1 KGHSH, CDR2 LQKENI.

The genes are TRBV6-1 and TRBJ2-6; 7 bases are shared with TRBD1. V lost 2 bases, J lost 1 base, and 11 bases stayed unmatched. CDR3 length: 19 residues. The germline V gene encodes CDR1 MNHNS and CDR2 SASEGT. CDR3 nucleotides: TGTGCCAGCAGTGAAATGGGCAGGGGGTTGGGGTCTGGGGCCAACGTCCTGACTTTC. It encodes CASSEMGRGLGSGANVLTF.

The chain combines TRBV9 with TRBJ2-7; the match to TRBD2 covers 12 bases. CDR3 length: 14 residues. Trimming at V came to 4 bases and at J to 7 bases, leaving 6 bases not matched to a gene. Germline V gene lookup returns CDR1 SGDLS and CDR2 YYNGEE. CDR3 protein: CASSPRLAGDEQYF. The CDR3 DNA follows: TGTGCCAGCAGCCCGCGACTAGCGGGAGATGAGCAGTACTTC.

CDR3 in amino acids: CASSTGSPTNEKLFF. DNA of the CDR3: TGTGCCAGCAGTACTGGTTCGCCAACTAATGAAAAACTGTTTTTT. The rearrangement joins TRBV6-1 to TRBJ1-4; D not certain. Trimming removed 5 bases from V and 0 bases from J, with 10 bases in between. Germline lookup yields CDR1 MNHNS and CDR2 SASEGT. The length of the CDR3 is 15 residues.

V is TRBV18 and J is TRBJ2-7; 8 bases are a match to TRBD1. The germline V gene has CDR1 KGHSH and CDR2 LQKENI. After removal of 6 bases from V and 7 bases from J, the junction contained 8 bases not matched to a gene. The CDR3 consists of 13 residues. In DNA form, the CDR3 reads TGTGCCAGCTCTAAGGACAGGGAGGAAGAGCAGTACTTC. Translation: CASSKDREEEQYF.

This clone was recorded a few times. The rearrangement uses TRBV11-2 and TRBJ2-7, with D maybe TRBD2 (5 bases). Trimming pared 0 bases from V and 5 bases from J, leaving 11 bases between. This CDR3 region has 14 residues. The germline gives CDR1 SGHAT, CDR2 FQNNGV. The CDR3 spells CASSLEGFGDEQYF. The CDR3 DNA is TGTGCCAGCAGCTTAGAGGGTTTCGGGGACGAGCAGTACTTC.

This rearrangement joins TRBV5-1 to TRBJ2-1; 9 nucleotides line up with TRBD2. Germline V gives CDR1 SGHRS, CDR2 YFSETQ. The CDR3 runs to 17 residues. V was pared by 6 bases and J by 3 bases, with 13 bases of the junction left unmatched. The CDR3 reads CASTGNPSTSGYNEQFF. The CDR3, as DNA: TGCGCCAGCACCGGGAACCCCTCGACTAGCGGCTACAATGAGCAGTTCTTC.

This clone was found once. At one of its ends the junction is not consistent with the germline gene, which may arise from a read error. This chain joins TRBV13 and TRBJ2-2, with TRBD2 matching over 14 bases. This CDR3 region has 18 residues. Germline CDR1 PRHDT, CDR2 FYEKMQ (reference sequence). CDR3 nucleotides: TGTGCCAACAGCATGGGACTAGCGGGAGAGGTAAACACCGGGGAGCTGTTTTTT. Translating it yields CANSMGLAGEVNTGELFF.

V usage is TRBV9 and J usage is TRBJ2-3; 7 bases match TRBD2. Germline assignment: CDR1 SGDLS and CDR2 YYNGEE. The ends lost 4 bases at V and 4 bases at J; junction bases unmatched: 12. This CDR3 has 16 residues. CDR3 DNA: TGTGCCAGCAGCCCGCGTGGGGGGGAGGGTGCAGATACGCAGTATTTT. Amino acids: CASSPRGGEGADTQYF.

The V gene is TRBV18, the J gene TRBJ1-2; TRBD1 matches at 11 bases. Per the germline V gene, CDR1 is KGHSH and CDR2 is LQKENI. V shed 1 base and J 3 bases; nucleotides not matched to a gene: 7. CDR3 length: 17 amino acids. CDR3 bases: TGTGCCAGCTCACCACGTACTCCGGGACAGGGGGACTATGGCTACACCTTC. Translation gives CASSPRTPGQGDYGYTF.